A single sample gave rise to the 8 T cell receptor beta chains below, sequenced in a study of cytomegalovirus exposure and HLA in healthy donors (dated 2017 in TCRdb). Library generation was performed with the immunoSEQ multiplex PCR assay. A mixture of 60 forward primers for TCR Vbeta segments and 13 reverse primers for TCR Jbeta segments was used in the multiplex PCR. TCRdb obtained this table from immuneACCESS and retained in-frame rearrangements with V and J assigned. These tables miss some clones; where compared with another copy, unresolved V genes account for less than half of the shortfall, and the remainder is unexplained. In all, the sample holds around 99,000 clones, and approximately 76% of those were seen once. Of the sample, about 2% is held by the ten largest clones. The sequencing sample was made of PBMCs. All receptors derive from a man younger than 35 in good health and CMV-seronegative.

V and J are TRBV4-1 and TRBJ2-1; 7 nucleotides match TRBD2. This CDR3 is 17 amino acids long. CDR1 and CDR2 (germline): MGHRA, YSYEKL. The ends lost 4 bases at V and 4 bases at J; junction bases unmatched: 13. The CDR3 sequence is CASSPTPYPGGYNEQFF. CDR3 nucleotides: TGCGCCAGCAGCCCCACTCCTTACCCGGGGGGATACAATGAGCAGTTCTTC.

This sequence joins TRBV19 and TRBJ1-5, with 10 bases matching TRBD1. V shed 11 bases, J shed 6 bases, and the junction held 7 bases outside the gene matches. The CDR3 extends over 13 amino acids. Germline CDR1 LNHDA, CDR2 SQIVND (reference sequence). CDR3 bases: TGTGCCTCTCGTGACAGGGGGCTTCAGCCCCAGCATTTT. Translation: CASRDRGLQPQHF.

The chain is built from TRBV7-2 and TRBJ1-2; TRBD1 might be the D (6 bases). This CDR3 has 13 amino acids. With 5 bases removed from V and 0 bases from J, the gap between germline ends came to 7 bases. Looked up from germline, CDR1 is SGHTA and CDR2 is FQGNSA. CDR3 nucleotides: TGTGCCAGCAGCCGGACAGCTAACTATGGCTACACCTTC. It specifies CASSRTANYGYTF.

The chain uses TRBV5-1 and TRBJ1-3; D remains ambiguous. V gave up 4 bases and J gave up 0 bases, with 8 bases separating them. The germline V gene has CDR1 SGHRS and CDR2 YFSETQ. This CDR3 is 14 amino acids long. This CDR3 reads CASSSRSSGNTIYF. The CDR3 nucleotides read TGCGCCAGCAGCAGTAGAAGCTCTGGAAACACCATATATTTT.

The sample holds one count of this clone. Here the CDR3 DNA reads TGCGCCAGCAGCCCCGTTGGGGGACAGGGGTCCTACGAGCAGTACTTC. This codes for CASSPVGGQGSYEQYF. The V call is TRBV5-1, the J call TRBJ2-5, with 10 bases identical to TRBD1. The DNA end is a closer match to TRBJ2-7, so the J assignment may be wrong. The CDR3 runs to 16 residues. Germline CDR1 SGHRS, CDR2 YFSETQ.

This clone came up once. The chain's CDR3 is CASSGQGREQYF. The CDR3 nucleotides read TGTGCCAGCAGTGGACAGGGTCGCGAGCAGTACTTC. This chain uses TRBV25-1 with TRBJ2-7; 7 bases align to TRBD1. V lost 4 bases and J lost 6; bases outside the gene matches: 3. CDR1 MGHDK and CDR2 SYGVNS come from the germline V gene. This CDR3 is 12 amino acids long.

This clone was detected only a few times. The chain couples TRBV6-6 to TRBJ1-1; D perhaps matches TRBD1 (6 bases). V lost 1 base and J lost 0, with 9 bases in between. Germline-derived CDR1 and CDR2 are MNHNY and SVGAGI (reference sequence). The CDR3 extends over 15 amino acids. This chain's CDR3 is CASSYYSGVNTEAFF. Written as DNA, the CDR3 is TGTGCCAGCAGTTACTACTCAGGGGTGAACACTGAAGCTTTCTTT.

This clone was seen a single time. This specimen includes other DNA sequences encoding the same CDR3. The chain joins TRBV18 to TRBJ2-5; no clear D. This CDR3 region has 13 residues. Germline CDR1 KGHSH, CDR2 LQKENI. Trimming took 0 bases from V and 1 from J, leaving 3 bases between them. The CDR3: CASSPPSQETQYF. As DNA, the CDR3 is TGTGCCAGCTCACCACCGAGCCAAGAGACCCAGTACTTC.